A selection of T cell receptor beta chains follows, all from one sample in a study of cytomegalovirus exposure and HLA in healthy donors. Using immunoSEQ multiplex PCR, the repertoire was profiled, and TCRdb retains in-frame clones only, with some absent. Reported are about 170,000 clones; the ten largest clones contain over 1%. Sequenced: PBMCs. These TCRs come from a woman aged 55 to 70 in good health and CMV-seronegative. CDR3s include the opening cysteine and the closing phenylalanine or tryptophan. D genes are given only for firm matches.

V: TRBV5-4
J: TRBJ2-1
D: TRBD1
CDR3: CASSPGQGYNEQFF
DNA: TGTGCCAGCAGCCCGGGACAGGGTTACAATGAGCAGTTCTTC

V: TRBV2
J: TRBJ2-1
D: NA
CDR3: CASLGPARGSYNEQFF
DNA: TGTGCCAGTCTTGGACCGGCGCGGGGAAGCTACAATGAGCAGTTCTTC

V: TRBV2
J: TRBJ2-1
D: NA
CDR3: CAAGREVFEQFF
DNA: TGTGCCGCTGGTAGGGAGGTATTTGAGCAGTTCTTC

V: TRBV7-3
J: TRBJ2-1
D: TRBD1
CDR3: CASSFPGQKQFF
DNA: TGTGCCAGCAGCTTCCCGGGACAGAAACAGTTCTTC

V: TRBV20-1
J: TRBJ1-1
D: NA
CDR3: CSSGQNTEAFF
DNA: TGCAGCAGTGGCCAGAACACTGAAGCTTTCTTT

V: TRBV11-2
J: TRBJ2-7
D: TRBD2
CDR3: CASSLDLSSGGKQYF
DNA: TGTGCCAGCAGCTTAGATCTAAGTAGCGGGGGCAAGCAGTACTTC

V: TRBV7-2
J: TRBJ1-2
D: NA
CDR3: CASSLRGAQGYTF
DNA: TGTGCCAGCAGCTTACGGGGGGCGCAAGGCTACACCTTC

V: TRBV7-2
J: TRBJ2-3
D: TRBD2
CDR3: CASSLRGGRDTQYF
DNA: TGTGCCAGCAGCTTGCGGGGGGGCCGAGATACGCAGTATTTT

V: TRBV12-5
J: TRBJ1-1
D: TRBD1
CDR3: CASRQGGNTEAFF
DNA: TGTGCTAGCCGACAGGGTGGAAACACTGAAGCTTTCTTT

V: TRBV5-1
J: TRBJ1-1
D: NA
CDR3: CASSLRGGTEAFF
DNA: TGCGCCAGCAGCTTGAGGGGGGGCACGGAAGCTTTCTTT

V: TRBV27
J: TRBJ2-7
D: TRBD1
CDR3: CASNLGAGGFAEQYF
DNA: TGTGCCAGCAACTTAGGGGCAGGGGGTTTTGCTGAGCAGTACTTC

V: TRBV19
J: TRBJ1-4
D: TRBD1
CDR3: CASSPPRGRSEKLFF
DNA: TGTGCCAGTAGTCCTCCCAGGGGGCGTTCTGAAAAACTGTTTTTT

V: TRBV7-9
J: TRBJ2-1
D: NA
CDR3: CASSLKDRGLQFF
DNA: TGTGCCAGCAGCTTAAAGGATAGGGGCTTGCAGTTCTTC

V: TRBV18
J: TRBJ1-5
D: NA
CDR3: CASSPLGGLDQPQHF
DNA: TGTGCCAGCTCACCTTTGGGGGGGCTCGATCAGCCCCAGCATTTT

V: TRBV18
J: TRBJ1-3
D: TRBD1
CDR3: CASSSDRGIRSGNTIYF
DNA: TGTGCCAGCTCGTCAGACAGGGGCATACGCTCTGGAAACACCATATATTTT

V: TRBV10-2
J: TRBJ2-7
D: NA
CDR3: CASSVGVYEQYF
DNA: TGCGCCAGCTCGGTAGGGGTCTACGAGCAGTACTTC

V: TRBV5-4
J: TRBJ2-2
D: TRBD2
CDR3: CASSLGLAGLTGELFF
DNA: TGTGCCAGCAGCTTGGGTCTAGCGGGGCTAACCGGGGAGCTGTTTTTT

V: TRBV7-6
J: TRBJ1-2
D: TRBD1
CDR3: CASSLFGTGGIGYTF
DNA: TGTGCCAGCAGTTTGTTCGGGACAGGCGGAATTGGCTACACCTTC

V: TRBV4-2
J: TRBJ1-4
D: TRBD1
CDR3: CASSLRQGATNEKLFF
DNA: TGTGCCAGCAGCCTTCGACAGGGGGCAACTAATGAAAAACTGTTTTTT

V: TRBV7-9
J: TRBJ2-1
D: TRBD1
CDR3: CASSLRQGVEQFF
DNA: TGTGCCAGCAGCTTAAGACAGGGGGTCGAGCAGTTCTTC

V: TRBV9
J: TRBJ2-1
D: NA
CDR3: CASSVGPSAYNEQFF
DNA: TGTGCCAGCAGCGTAGGGCCGAGCGCCTACAATGAGCAGTTCTTC

V: TRBV25-1
J: TRBJ2-2
D: TRBD1
CDR3: CASSDPGTGPTGELFF
DNA: TGTGCCAGCAGTGACCCCGGGACAGGGCCCACCGGGGAGCTGTTTTTT

V: TRBV29-1
J: TRBJ2-2
D: NA
CDR3: CSVDAQNTGELFF
DNA: TGCAGCGTTGACGCACAGAACACCGGGGAGCTGTTTTTT

V: TRBV5-1
J: TRBJ2-5
D: NA
CDR3: CASSLRRGQGMEQYF
DNA: TGCGCCAGCAGCTTGCGGCGGGGGCAGGGGATGGAGCAGTACTTC

V: TRBV5-1
J: TRBJ1-2
D: NA
CDR3: CASSFGNYGYTF
DNA: TGCGCCAGCAGCTTCGGGAACTATGGCTACACCTTC

V: TRBV2
J: TRBJ1-6
D: NA
CDR3: CASSGTGNYNSPLHF
DNA: TGTGCCAGCAGCGGAACAGGGAACTATAATTCACCCCTCCACTTT

V: TRBV6-5
J: TRBJ2-1
D: TRBD2
CDR3: CASSYSGRGNEQFF
DNA: TGTGCCAGCAGTTACTCGGGGAGGGGCAATGAGCAGTTCTTC

V: TRBV5-1
J: TRBJ2-1
D: NA
CDR3: CASSFGGYYNEQFF
DNA: TGCGCCAGCAGCTTTGGGGGGTACTACAATGAGCAGTTCTTC

V: TRBV4-1
J: TRBJ1-2
D: TRBD1
CDR3: CASSLSVGQGLVGHYGYTF
DNA: TGCGCCAGCAGCCTGTCAGTTGGACAGGGATTGGTGGGGCACTATGGCTACACCTTC

V: TRBV19
J: TRBJ1-3
D: NA
CDR3: CASKTAGRNTIYF
DNA: TGTGCCAGTAAAACGGCGGGCCGAAACACCATATATTTT

V: TRBV7-2
J: TRBJ2-7
D: TRBD2
CDR3: CASSSRTSGRYEQYF
DNA: TGTGCCAGCAGCTCAAGGACTAGCGGTCGGTACGAGCAGTACTTC

V: TRBV19
J: TRBJ1-2
D: NA
CDR3: CASSLSGGQNYGYTF
DNA: TGTGCCAGTAGTCTCTCCGGAGGACAGAACTATGGCTACACCTTC